This TCR beta chain comes out of a study of cytomegalovirus exposure and HLA in healthy donors. Study findings and constraints: Most CMV-associated TCR beta chains appeared HLA-restricted in a later analysis.

Germline values: CDR1 SGDLS, CDR2 YYNGEE. The germline V and J ends were trimmed by 3 bases and 1 base, with 7 bases remaining between them. The CDR3 consists of 14 residues. In the PCR, 60 Vbeta and 13 Jbeta primers were used. The table came from immunoSEQ multiplex PCR; TCRdb's copy has only in-frame clones and leaves some out. This sample carries 200,000 to 300,000 clones, 80% to 85% of them seen once, and the ten largest clones take about 7.3%. Details on this clone: The target antigen is unknown.

The chain carries TRBV9 and TRBJ2-2, with D perhaps TRBD2 (6 bases). The source material was PBMCs. The receptor comes from a woman aged 55-69 years in good health and CMV-seropositive. CDR3 coding DNA: TGTGCCAGCAGCGGGAGGGTGAACACCGGGGAGCTGTTTTTT. It specifies CASSGRVNTGELFF.